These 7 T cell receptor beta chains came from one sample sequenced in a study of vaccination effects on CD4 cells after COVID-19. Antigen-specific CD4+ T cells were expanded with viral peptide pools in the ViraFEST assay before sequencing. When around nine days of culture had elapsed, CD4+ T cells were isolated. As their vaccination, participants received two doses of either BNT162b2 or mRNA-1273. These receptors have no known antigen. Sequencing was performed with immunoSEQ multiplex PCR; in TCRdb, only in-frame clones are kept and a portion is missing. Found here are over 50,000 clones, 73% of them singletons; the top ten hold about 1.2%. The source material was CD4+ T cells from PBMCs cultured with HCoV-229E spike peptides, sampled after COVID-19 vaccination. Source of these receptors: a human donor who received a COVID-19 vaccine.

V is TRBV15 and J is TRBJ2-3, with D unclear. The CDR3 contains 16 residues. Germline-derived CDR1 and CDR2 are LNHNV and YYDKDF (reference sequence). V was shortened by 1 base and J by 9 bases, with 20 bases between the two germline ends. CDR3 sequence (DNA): TGTGCCACCAGCAGAGGTGGAGCAGTCCCCCCCGGGACGCAGTATTTT. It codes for CATSRGGAVPPGTQYF. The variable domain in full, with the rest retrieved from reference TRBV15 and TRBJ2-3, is DAMVIQNPRYQVTQFGKPVTLSCSQTLNHNVMYWYQQKSSQAPKLLFHYYDKDFNNEADTPDNFQSRRPNTSFCFLDIRSPGLGDTAMYLCATSRGGAVPPGTQYFGPGTRLTVL.

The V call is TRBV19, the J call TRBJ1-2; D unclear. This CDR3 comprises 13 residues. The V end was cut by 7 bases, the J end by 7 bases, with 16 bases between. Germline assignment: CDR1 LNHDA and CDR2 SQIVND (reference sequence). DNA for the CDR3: TGTGCCAGTAAGCTTAGGACCCCGGGTGGCTACACCTTC. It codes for CASKLRTPGGYTF.

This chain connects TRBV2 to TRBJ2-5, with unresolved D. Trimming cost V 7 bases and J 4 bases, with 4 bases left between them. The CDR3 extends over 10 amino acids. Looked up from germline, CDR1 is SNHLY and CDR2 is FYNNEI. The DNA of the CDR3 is TGTGCCAGCATGGGAGAGACCCAGTACTTC. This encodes CASMGETQYF.

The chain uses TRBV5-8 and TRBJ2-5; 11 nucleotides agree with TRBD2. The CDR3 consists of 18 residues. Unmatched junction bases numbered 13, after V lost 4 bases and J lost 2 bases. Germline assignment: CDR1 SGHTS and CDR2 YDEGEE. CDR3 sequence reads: CASSIRIGLAGLQETQYF. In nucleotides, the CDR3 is TGTGCCAGCAGCATACGTATCGGACTAGCGGGTTTACAAGAGACCCAGTACTTC. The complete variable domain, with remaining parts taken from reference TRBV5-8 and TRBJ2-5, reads EAGVTQSPTHLIKTRGQQATLRCSPISGHTSVYWYQQALGLGLQFLLWYDEGEERNRGNFPPRFSGRQFPNYSSELNVNALELEDSALYLCASSIRIGLAGLQETQYFGPGTRLLVL.

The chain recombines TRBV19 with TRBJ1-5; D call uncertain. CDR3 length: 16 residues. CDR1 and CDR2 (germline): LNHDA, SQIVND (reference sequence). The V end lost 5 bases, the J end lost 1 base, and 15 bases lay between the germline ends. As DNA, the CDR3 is TGTGCCAGTAGTGCCTCTTCGACGAGGAGCAATCAGCCCCAGCATTTT. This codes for CASSASSTRSNQPQHF. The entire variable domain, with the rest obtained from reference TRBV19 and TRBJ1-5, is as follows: DGGITQSPKYLFRKEGQNVTLSCEQNLNHDAMYWYRQDPGQGLRLIYYSQIVNDFQKGDIAEGYSVSREKKESFPLTVTSAQKNPTAFYLCASSASSTRSNQPQHFGDGTRLSIL.

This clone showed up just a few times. DNA for the CDR3: TGTGCCAGCAGCCCAAACCCGACAGGGGCGTATTCACCCCTCCACTTT. The encoded protein is CASSPNPTGAYSPLHF. The V gene is TRBV7-6, the J gene TRBJ1-6, with 8 bases aligning to TRBD1. Germline V gene lookup returns CDR1 SGHVS and CDR2 FNYEAQ. The CDR3 consists of 16 residues. V lost 5 bases and J lost 8; bases outside the gene matches: 11.

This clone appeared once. The CDR3, as DNA: TGCGCCAGCAGCCAGCCGGGACGTCAAGAGACCCAGTACTTC. Amino acid sequence: CASSQPGRQETQYF. The chain couples TRBV4-1 to TRBJ2-5, with D perhaps given as TRBD1 or TRBD2 (5 bases each). This CDR3 is built from 14 residues. CDR1 MGHRA and CDR2 YSYEKL come from the germline V gene. V lost 3 bases, J lost 2 bases, and 10 bases lay in between.